The clone carrying this T cell receptor (beta chain) is medium-sized by frequency. The source of the sample is a study of T cell clusters in autoimmune cytopenias. TRB was amplified from about 260 ng of peripheral blood genomic DNA per sample. CDR1 and CDR2 (germline): SGHNT, YYREEE (reference sequence). The CDR3 runs to 14 residues. TRB rearrangements were amplified by touch-down multiplex PCR with mixed TRB-A/B primers. After re-calling the multiplex PCR reads, TCRdb lists one entry per CDR3 protein, DNA absent. The sample table includes hundreds of distinct CDR3 sequences. These data also formed part of another study, on T cell repertoires in aging, cancer and after chemotherapy. That study reports: In each cancer cohort, median generation probability increased across chemotherapy, suggesting thymic output rebounded.

This receptor was obtained from a human donor with chronic lymphocytic leukemia. Sequenced sample: peripheral blood. The chain carries TRBV5-4 and TRBJ1-2. The CDR3 sequence: CASGDPQLFYGYTF.